The 18 T cell receptor beta chains reported below all come from one sample, sequenced in a study of T cells in women clearing cervical HPV infection. Some clones are missing from TCRdb's copy, which holds only in-frame ones; the method was immunoSEQ multiplex PCR. In all, the sample yields about 35,000 clones. The sequencing input was blood buffy coat. These receptors all come from a woman aged 18 to 75 with a cervical HPV16 infection that either progressed to CIN3+ or cleared (not recorded which).

With regard to this clone: The sequence runs out 3 residues before the end of the CDR3; the remainder is reconstructed from the germline J gene. V is TRBV6-1 and J is TRBJ1-1; a possible D gene is TRBD1 (6 bases). V was clipped by 3 bases and J by 3 bases, with 11 bases between them. Per germline, CDR1 MNHNS and CDR2 SASEGT. This CDR3 region has 14 residues. CDR3 sequence: CASSDGQGYTEAFF. The CDR3 bases that were read are TGTGCCAGCAGTGATGGGCAGGGGTACACTGAA.

Concerning this clone itself: The read comes to an end 3 residues before the CDR3 does, leaving the germline J gene to fill in the end. The V gene is TRBV7-9, the J gene TRBJ2-3; D is undetermined. The germline CDR1 and CDR2 sequences are SEHNR and FQNEAQ (reference sequence). V shed 0 bases and J shed 2 bases, with 6 bases lying between them. The CDR3 runs to 14 residues. The CDR3 protein is CASSLARSTDTQYF. CDR3 DNA, as far as it was read: TGTGCCAGCAGCTTAGCTCGGTCCACAGATACG.

Concerning this clone: The read stops 3 residues short of the end of the CDR3; the missing end is completed from the germline J gene. The genes are TRBV20-1 and TRBJ1-5; 9 positions agree with TRBD1. The CDR3 sequence is 14 residues long. J was trimmed by 2 bases and V by 5 bases; bases with no gene match: 4. Germline lookup yields CDR1 DFQATT and CDR2 SNEGSKA (reference sequence). CDR3 amino acids: CSALGDRGNQPQHF. The part of the CDR3 DNA that was read is TGCAGTGCTCTCGGGGACAGGGGCAATCAGCCC.

Notes on this clone: The read terminates 3 residues ahead of where the CDR3 ends, so the germline J gene completes it. This rearrangement joins TRBV10-2 to TRBJ2-3; TRBD1 might be the D (6 bases). The germline V gene encodes CDR1 WSHSY and CDR2 SAAADI. The CDR3 spans 15 residues. Trimming pared 6 bases from V and 7 bases from J, leaving 20 bases between. The CDR3 DNA, read in part, is TGCGCCAGCAGCTCCAATCTCCTACAGGGATATACG. It translates to CASSSNLLQGYT. The CDR3 reads in full as CASSSNLLQGYTQYF.

CDR3 DNA (partial): TGTGCCAGCGACCTTAGCGGGACCTCCTACGAG. Translating gives CASDLSGTSYE. The whole CDR3 sequence is CASDLSGTSYEQYF. This rearrangement joins TRBV2 to TRBJ2-7; 8 bases fit TRBD2. The CDR3 end is not reached by the read, which stops 3 residues before it; the germline J gene fills it in. V lost 8 bases and J lost 0; bases outside the gene matches: 6. The CDR3 is made up of 14 amino acids. CDR1 SNHLY and CDR2 FYNNEI come from the germline V gene.

With respect to this clone: The read ends 3 residues before the CDR3 terminus; that terminus is restored from the germline J gene. The chain carries TRBV7-3 and TRBJ2-2; perhaps TRBD1 as D (6 bases). Germline V gene data show CDR1 as SGHTA and CDR2 as FQGTGA. The CDR3 extends over 15 amino acids. The CDR3 sequence: CASSPSGGAGEKLFF. The sequenced CDR3 bases are TGTGCCAGCAGCCCCAGTGGGGGCGCCGGTGAAAAG.

A word on this clone: The read comes to an end 3 residues before the CDR3 does, leaving the germline J gene to fill in the end. The chain combines TRBV5-1 with TRBJ2-1, with 9 nucleotides matching TRBD1. The length of the CDR3 is 14 residues. V dropped 0 bases and J dropped 9; count of bases not matched to a gene: 4. Germline loops: CDR1 SGHRS, CDR2 YFSETQ. CDR3 bases read: TGCGCCAGCAGCTTGGGGGGACAGGGAAGTGAG. Translation gives CASSLGGQGSE. The entire CDR3 is CASSLGGQGSEQFF.

Worth noting for this clone: With the read ending 3 residues before the CDR3 end, the germline J gene is used to fill in that end. This sample includes further DNA sequences coding for the same CDR3. The rearrangement joins TRBV30 to TRBJ1-3; no clear D gene. The germline CDR1 and CDR2 sequences are GTSNPN and SVGIG (reference sequence). V was pared by 7 bases and J by 2 bases, with 21 bases between. The CDR3 spans 16 residues. The CDR3 loop is CAYILTHTIPGNTIYF. The CDR3 DNA, read in part, is TGTGCCTACATTCTGACACACACCATCCCTGGAAACACC.

Note on this clone: The CDR3 end falls 3 residues outside the read, so it is completed with the germline J gene. The rearrangement uses TRBV20-1 and TRBJ1-4, with 9 bases lining up with TRBD1. The CDR3 extends over 15 amino acids. With V trimmed by 4 bases and J by 5 bases, 8 bases remained unmatched. The germline V gene encodes CDR1 DFQATT and CDR2 SNEGSKA (reference sequence). The CDR3 DNA, read in part, is TGCAGTGCTACTCCGACAGGGGGAGGGAATGAAAAA. Its translation: CSATPTGGGNEK. In full, the CDR3 reads CSATPTGGGNEKLFF.

Concerning this clone itself: The read gets to within 3 residues of the CDR3 end, and the germline J gene fills in the rest. The chain is built from TRBV5-4 and TRBJ2-1; 8 positions match TRBD1. Germline V CDR1 and CDR2: SGHNT, YYREEE (reference sequence). Trimming took 4 bases from V and 8 from J; bases not matched to a gene: 5. CDR3 length: 13 amino acids. The DNA read from the CDR3 is TGTGCCAGCAGCCCGAACAGGGGGGATGAG. Protein product: CASSPNRGDE. The entire CDR3 sequence reads CASSPNRGDEQFF.

In regard to this clone: The read ends 3 residues before the CDR3 terminus; that terminus is restored from the germline J gene. J is TRBJ2-7 and V is TRBV20-1; D is perhaps TRBD1 or TRBD2 (7 bases each). The CDR3 has 15 residues. Germline V CDR1 and CDR2: DFQATT, SNEGSKA (reference sequence). The V gene lost 0 bases and the J gene lost 5 bases, with 17 bases spanning the gap. CDR3 DNA, as far as it was read: TGCAGTGCTAGAGACCAGGGGGGAGGGCCGCACGAG. As protein: CSARDQGGGPHE. The full CDR3 reads CSARDQGGGPHEQYF.

A remark on this clone: The read falls 3 residues short of the CDR3 end, and the missing part is taken from the germline J gene. V is TRBV30 and J is TRBJ2-2; D is unclear. Trimming removed 0 bases at V and 6 bases at J, with 14 bases between. This CDR3 contains 15 residues. Germline V gives CDR1 GTSNPN, CDR2 SVGIG (reference sequence). The CDR3 is CAWSVLSSAPGELFF. The sequenced CDR3 bases are TGTGCCTGGAGTGTACTATCCAGCGCTCCCGGGGAG. Drawing the rest from reference TRBV30 and TRBJ2-2, the complete variable domain is SQTIHQWPATLVQPVGSPLSLECTVEGTSNPNLYWYRQAAGRGLQLLFYSVGIGQISSEVPQNLSASRPQDRQFILSSKKLLLSDSGFYLCAWSVLSSAPGELFFGEGSRLTVL.

Concerning this clone: With the read ending 3 residues before the CDR3 end, the germline J gene is used to fill in that end. V and J are TRBV9 and TRBJ2-3; TRBD2 matches 7 bases. The V gene end was trimmed by 4 bases and the J gene end by 2 bases; junction bases not matched to a gene: 7. Germline V gene lookup returns CDR1 SGDLS and CDR2 YYNGEE. CDR3 length: 15 amino acids. The sequenced CDR3 bases are TGTGCCAGCAGCCCCAGAGCGGGACCCACAGATACG. Its translation is CASSPRAGPTDT. The whole CDR3 region reads CASSPRAGPTDTQYF.

On this clone itself: Read sequence stops 3 residues before the CDR3 end, and the germline J gene provides the missing end. The V gene is TRBV4-1, the J gene TRBJ2-2; no definite D call. Deletions cut 2 bases from V and 7 bases from J, with 2 bases between. There are 11 residues in the CDR3. Germline loops: CDR1 MGHRA, CDR2 YSYEKL. The CDR3 here is CASSQYGELFF. The CDR3 DNA, read in part, is TGCGCCAGCAGCCAATACGGGGAG.

About this clone itself: Read data end 3 residues before the CDR3 end; the end is taken from the germline J gene. The chain employs TRBV10-1 and TRBJ2-3; possibly TRBD1 for D (6 bases). This CDR3 is built from 14 residues. Trimming took 3 bases from V and 5 from J, leaving 12 bases between them. Germline V gene sequence: CDR1 WNHNN, CDR2 SYGVQD (reference sequence). The CDR3 loop is CASSDEGRGDTQYF. Partial CDR3 DNA: TGCGCCAGCAGTGACGAGGGCAGGGGAGATACG.

Of note for this clone: The read terminates 3 residues ahead of where the CDR3 ends, so the germline J gene completes it. This chain links TRBV6-2 or TRBV6-3 with TRBJ1-3, with D maybe TRBD1 (5 bases). The V gene's germline CDR1 is MNHEY and CDR2 SVGEGT. This CDR3 comprises 15 residues. V dropped 8 bases and J dropped 0 bases, with 14 bases sitting between them. The chain's CDR3 is CASRPSGSSGNTIYF. The CDR3 bases that were read are TGTGCCAGCCGACCATCAGGGAGCTCTGGAAACACC.

Points on this clone: The read is 3 residues too short to cover the CDR3 end, so that end is filled in from the germline J gene. The chain recombines TRBV5-1 with TRBJ1-1; 9 bases align to TRBD1. CDR1 and CDR2 (germline): SGHRS, YFSETQ. CDR3 size: 13 residues. The sequenced CDR3 bases are TGCGCCAGCAGCGCGACAGGGGGGAGGGAA. It yields the protein CASSATGGRE. The full CDR3 protein is CASSATGGREAFF.

With regard to this clone: The CDR3 end lies 3 residues beyond the end of the read and is filled in from the germline J gene. The chain links TRBV7-9 to TRBJ2-7; 8 bases are shared with TRBD1. V lost 3 bases, J lost 5 bases, and 3 bases stayed unmatched. CDR3 length: 13 residues. The germline gives CDR1 SEHNR, CDR2 FQNEAQ (reference sequence). Here the CDR3 reads CASSLTGAHEQYF. The CDR3 bases that were read are TGTGCCAGCAGCTTGACAGGGGCGCACGAG.